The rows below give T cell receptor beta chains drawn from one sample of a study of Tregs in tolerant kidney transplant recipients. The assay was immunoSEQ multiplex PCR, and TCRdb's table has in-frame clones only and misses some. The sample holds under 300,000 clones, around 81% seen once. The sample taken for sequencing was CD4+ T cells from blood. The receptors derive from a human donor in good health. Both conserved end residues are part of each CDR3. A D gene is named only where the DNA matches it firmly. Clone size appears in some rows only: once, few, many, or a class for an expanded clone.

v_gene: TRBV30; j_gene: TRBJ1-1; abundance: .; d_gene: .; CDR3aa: CAWTPHTEAFF; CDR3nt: TGTGCCTGGACACCCCACACTGAAGCTTTCTTT
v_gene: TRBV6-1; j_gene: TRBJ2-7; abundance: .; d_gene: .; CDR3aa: CASSETRAREQCF; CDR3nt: TGTGCCAGCAGTGAAACTCGCGCTCGGGAGCAGTGCTTC
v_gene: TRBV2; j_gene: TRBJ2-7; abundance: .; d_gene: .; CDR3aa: CASRSWGFYEQYF; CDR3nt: TGTGCCAGCAGGTCATGGGGTTTTTACGAGCAGTACTTC
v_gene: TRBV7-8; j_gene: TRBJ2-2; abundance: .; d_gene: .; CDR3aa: CASSLFGVVADTGELFF; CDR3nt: TGTGCCAGCAGCCTCTTCGGGGTAGTCGCCGACACCGGGGAGCTGTTTTTT
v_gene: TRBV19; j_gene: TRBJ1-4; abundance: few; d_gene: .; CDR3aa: CASSTRLGEKLFF; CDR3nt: TGTGCCAGTAGCACGCGTCTTGGAGAAAAACTGTTTTTT
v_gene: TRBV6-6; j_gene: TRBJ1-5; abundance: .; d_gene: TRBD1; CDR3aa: CASSPRDRVPSSQHF; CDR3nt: TGTGCCAGCAGTCCCCGGGACAGGGTTCCTTCGTCCCAGCATTTT
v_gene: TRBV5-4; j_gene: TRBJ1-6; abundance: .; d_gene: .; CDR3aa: CASSLADTNSPLHF; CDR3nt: TGTGCCAGCAGCTTGGCGGACACTAATTCACCCCTCCACTTT
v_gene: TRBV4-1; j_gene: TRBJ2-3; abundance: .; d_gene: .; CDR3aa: CASSQVSSPGTYEDTQYF; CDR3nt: TGCGCCAGCAGCCAAGTTTCGAGCCCCGGGACCTATGAGGATACGCAGTATTTT
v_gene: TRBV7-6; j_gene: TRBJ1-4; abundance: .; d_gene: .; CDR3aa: CASSLPHATNEKLFF; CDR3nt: TGTGCCAGCAGCTTACCACATGCAACTAATGAAAAACTGTTTTTT
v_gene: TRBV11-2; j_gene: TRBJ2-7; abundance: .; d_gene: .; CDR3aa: CASKKISYEQYF; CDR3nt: TGTGCCAGCAAAAAAATCTCCTACGAGCAGTACTTC
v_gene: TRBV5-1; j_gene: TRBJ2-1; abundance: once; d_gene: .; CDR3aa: CASSGGNTYNEQFF; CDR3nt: TGCGCCAGCAGCGGGGGAAATACCTACAATGAGCAGTTCTTC
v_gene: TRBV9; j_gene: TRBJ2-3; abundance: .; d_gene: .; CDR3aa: CASSVGVAVKYTDTQYF; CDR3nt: TGTGCCAGCAGCGTAGGAGTAGCGGTTAAATATACAGATACGCAGTATTTT
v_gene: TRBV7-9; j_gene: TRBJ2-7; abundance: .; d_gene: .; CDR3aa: CASSLLGQSYGNEQYF; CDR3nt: TGTGCCAGCAGCTTGCTGGGGCAGTCGTACGGTAACGAGCAGTACTTC
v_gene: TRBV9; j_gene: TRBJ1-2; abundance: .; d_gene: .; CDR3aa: CASSVEPSYGYTF; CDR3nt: TGTGCCAGCAGCGTAGAACCGAGCTATGGCTACACCTTC
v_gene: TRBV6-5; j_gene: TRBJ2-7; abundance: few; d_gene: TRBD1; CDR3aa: CASGTGPTYEQYF; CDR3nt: TGTGCCAGCGGGACAGGGCCAACCTACGAGCAGTACTTC
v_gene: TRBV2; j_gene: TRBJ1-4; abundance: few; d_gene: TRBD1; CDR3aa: CASSERQGAGEKLFF; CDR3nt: TGTGCCAGCAGTGAAAGACAGGGGGCGGGTGAAAAACTGTTTTTT
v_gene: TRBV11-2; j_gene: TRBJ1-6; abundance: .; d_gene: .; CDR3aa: CASSQRGWSSYNSPLHF; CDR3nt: TGTGCCAGCAGCCAGCGGGGTTGGAGCTCCTATAATTCACCCCTCCACTTT
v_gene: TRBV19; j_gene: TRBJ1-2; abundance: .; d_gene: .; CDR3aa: CASSTYGYTF; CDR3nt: TGTGCCAGTAGTACCTATGGCTACACCTTC
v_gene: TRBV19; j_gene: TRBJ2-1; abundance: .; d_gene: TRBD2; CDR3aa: CASSSPGLAGWEQFF; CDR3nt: TGTGCCAGTAGTTCGCCGGGACTAGCGGGATGGGAGCAGTTCTTC
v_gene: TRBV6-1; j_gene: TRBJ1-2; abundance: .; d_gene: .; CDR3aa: CASSGTTGNLGYTF; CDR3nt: TGTGCCAGCAGTGGCACCACAGGGAATTTAGGCTACACCTTC
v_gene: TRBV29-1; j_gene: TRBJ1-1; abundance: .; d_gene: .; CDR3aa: CSVGLPNTEAFF; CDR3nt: TGCAGCGTTGGACTGCCCAACACTGAAGCTTTCTTT
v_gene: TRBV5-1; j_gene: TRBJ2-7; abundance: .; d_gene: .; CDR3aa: CASMRDRYYEQYF; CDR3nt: TGCGCCAGCATGCGGGACAGATACTACGAGCAGTACTTC
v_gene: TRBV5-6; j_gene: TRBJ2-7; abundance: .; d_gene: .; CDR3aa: CASSGIKYEQYF; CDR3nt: TGTGCCAGCAGCGGCATCAAGTACGAGCAGTACTTC
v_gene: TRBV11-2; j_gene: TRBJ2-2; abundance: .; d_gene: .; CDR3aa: CASSEGQNTGELFF; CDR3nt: TGTGCCAGCAGCGAAGGACAGAACACCGGGGAGCTGTTTTTT
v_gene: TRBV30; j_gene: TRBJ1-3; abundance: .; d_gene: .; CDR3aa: CAWGASSGNTIYF; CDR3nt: TGTGCCTGGGGAGCAAGCTCTGGAAACACCATATATTTT
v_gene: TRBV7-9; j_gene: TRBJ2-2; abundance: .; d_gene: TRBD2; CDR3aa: CASSSLAGVGAGELFF; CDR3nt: TGTGCCAGCAGCTCTCTAGCGGGAGTCGGGGCCGGGGAGCTGTTTTTT
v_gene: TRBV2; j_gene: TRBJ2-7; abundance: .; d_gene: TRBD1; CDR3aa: CASRAGTGGNYEQYF; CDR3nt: TGTGCCAGCAGAGCCGGGACAGGGGGCAATTACGAGCAGTACTTC
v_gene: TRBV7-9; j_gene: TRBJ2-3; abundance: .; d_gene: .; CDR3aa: CASSFAPIGYREAQYF; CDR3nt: TGTGCCAGCAGCTTCGCCCCGATAGGATACAGAGAAGCGCAGTATTTT
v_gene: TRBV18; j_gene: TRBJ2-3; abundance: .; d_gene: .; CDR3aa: CASSPQGYQTDTQYF; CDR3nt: TGTGCCAGCTCCCCTCAGGGGTATCAGACAGATACGCAGTATTTT
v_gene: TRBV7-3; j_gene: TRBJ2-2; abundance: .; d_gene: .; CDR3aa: CASSPGRGGELFF; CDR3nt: TGTGCCAGCAGCCCGGGGCGTGGCGGGGAGCTGTTTTTT
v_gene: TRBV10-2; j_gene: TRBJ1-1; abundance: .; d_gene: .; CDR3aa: CASSETRLQAFF; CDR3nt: TGCGCCAGCAGTGAGACCCGTTTACAAGCTTTCTTT
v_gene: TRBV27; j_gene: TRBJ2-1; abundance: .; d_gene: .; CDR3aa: CASSLSASRNFDEQFF; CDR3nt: TGTGCCAGCAGTTTATCGGCTAGCCGCAATTTCGATGAGCAGTTCTTC
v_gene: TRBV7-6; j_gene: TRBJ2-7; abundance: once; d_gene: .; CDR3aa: CASSPSGLYYEQYF; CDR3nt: TGTGCCAGCAGCCCCTCTGGACTCTACTACGAGCAGTACTTC
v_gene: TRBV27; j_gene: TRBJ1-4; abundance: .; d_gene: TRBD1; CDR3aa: CASSPRTGLNEKLFF; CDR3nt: TGTGCCAGCAGTCCCCGGACAGGGCTAAATGAAAAACTGTTTTTT
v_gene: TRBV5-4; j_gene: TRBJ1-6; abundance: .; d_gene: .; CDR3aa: CASSLLQGNSPLHF; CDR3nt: TGTGCCAGCAGCTTGTTACAGGGTAATTCACCCCTCCACTTT
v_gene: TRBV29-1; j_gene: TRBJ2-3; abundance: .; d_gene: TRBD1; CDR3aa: CSAYRGDTDTQYF; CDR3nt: TGCAGCGCCTACAGGGGAGACACAGATACGCAGTATTTT
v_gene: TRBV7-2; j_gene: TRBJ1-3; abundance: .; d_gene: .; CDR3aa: CASSLKTRSGNTIYF; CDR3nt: TGTGCCAGCAGCTTAAAGACCCGCTCTGGAAACACCATATATTTT
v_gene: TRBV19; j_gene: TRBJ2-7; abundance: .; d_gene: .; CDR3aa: CASSRIRGYEQYF; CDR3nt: TGTGCCAGTAGTCGAATCAGGGGCTACGAGCAGTACTTC
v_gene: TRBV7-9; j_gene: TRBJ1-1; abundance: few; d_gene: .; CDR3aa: CASSFGSNTEAFF; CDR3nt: TGTGCCAGCAGCTTCGGTTCGAACACTGAAGCTTTCTTT
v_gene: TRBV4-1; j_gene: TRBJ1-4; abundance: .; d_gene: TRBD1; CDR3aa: CASSPGQGDNEKLFF; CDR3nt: TGCGCCAGCAGCCCCGGACAGGGCGATAATGAAAAACTGTTTTTT
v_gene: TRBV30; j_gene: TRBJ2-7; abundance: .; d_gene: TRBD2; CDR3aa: CAWSGEGYEQYF; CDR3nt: TGTGCCTGGAGTGGGGAGGGCTACGAGCAGTACTTC
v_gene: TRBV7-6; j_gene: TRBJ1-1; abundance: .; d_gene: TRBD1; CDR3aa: CASSLVGGETEAFF; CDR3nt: TGTGCCAGCAGCTTAGTAGGGGGCGAGACTGAAGCTTTCTTT
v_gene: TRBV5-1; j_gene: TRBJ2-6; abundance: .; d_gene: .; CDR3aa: CASSLTRGSGANVLTF; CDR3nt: TGCGCCAGCAGCTTGACCCGAGGCTCTGGGGCCAACGTCCTGACTTTC
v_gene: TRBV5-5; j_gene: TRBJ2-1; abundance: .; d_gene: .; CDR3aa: CASSLEAGDSLTYNEQFF; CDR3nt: TGTGCCAGCAGCTTGGAGGCAGGGGATTCCCTCACCTACAATGAGCAGTTCTTC
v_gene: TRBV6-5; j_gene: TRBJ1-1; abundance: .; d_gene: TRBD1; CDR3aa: CASSAWTGNTEAFF; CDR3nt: TGTGCCAGCAGTGCATGGACAGGGAACACTGAAGCTTTCTTT
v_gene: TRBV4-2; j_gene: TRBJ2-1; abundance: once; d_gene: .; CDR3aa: CASSQERSFNEQFF; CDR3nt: TGTGCCAGCAGCCAAGAAAGATCTTTCAATGAGCAGTTCTTC
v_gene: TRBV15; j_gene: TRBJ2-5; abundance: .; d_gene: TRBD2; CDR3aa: CATSGLAGNQETQYF; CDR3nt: TGTGCCACCAGCGGTTTAGCGGGGAACCAAGAGACCCAGTACTTC
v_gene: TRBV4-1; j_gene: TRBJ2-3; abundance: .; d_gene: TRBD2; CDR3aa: CASSRGGSGADTQYF; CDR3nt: TGCGCCAGCAGCCGGGGGGGTAGCGGGGCAGATACGCAGTATTTT
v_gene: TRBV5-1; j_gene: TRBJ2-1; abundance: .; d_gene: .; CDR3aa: CASSLAQGNKVGEQFF; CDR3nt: TGCGCCAGCAGCTTGGCCCAGGGGAATAAGGTGGGTGAGCAGTTCTTC
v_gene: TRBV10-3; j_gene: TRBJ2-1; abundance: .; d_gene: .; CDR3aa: CASNRAGNNEQFF; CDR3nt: TGTGCCAGTAACAGGGCTGGTAACAATGAGCAGTTCTTC
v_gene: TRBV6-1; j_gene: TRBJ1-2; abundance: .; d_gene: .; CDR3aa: CARWGRGDGYTF; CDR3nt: TGTGCCAGATGGGGGAGGGGCGATGGCTACACCTTC
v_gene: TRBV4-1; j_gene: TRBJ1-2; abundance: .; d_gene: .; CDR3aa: CASSQVRDSRIRIGGYTF; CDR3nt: TGCGCCAGCAGCCAAGTTCGAGACTCCCGCATCCGAATTGGTGGCTACACCTTC
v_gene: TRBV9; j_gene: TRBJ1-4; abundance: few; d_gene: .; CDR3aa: CASSVGPNEKLFF; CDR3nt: TGTGCCAGCAGCGTAGGGCCAAATGAAAAACTGTTTTTT
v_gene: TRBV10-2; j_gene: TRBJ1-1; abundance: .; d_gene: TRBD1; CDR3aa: CASRNTGGRSTEAFF; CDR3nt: TGCGCCAGCAGGAACACAGGGGGGAGGTCCACTGAAGCTTTCTTT
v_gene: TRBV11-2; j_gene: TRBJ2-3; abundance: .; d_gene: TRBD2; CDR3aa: CASSLSGGPWSSTDTQYF; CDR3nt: TGTGCCAGCAGCTTATCGGGAGGGCCGTGGTCTAGCACAGATACGCAGTATTTT